The 21 T cell receptor beta chains listed next were all sequenced from one sample in a study of T cells in Graves' hyperthyroidism and ophthalmopathy. Amplification of TCR beta CDR3 regions used RNA as the template. When the TCR CDR3 underwent first-round RT-PCR, the HTBI primer set was used. TCRdb re-called the multiplex PCR reads through MiXCR, storing one row per CDR3 protein. The sample includes fewer than 250,000 distinct CDR3 sequences, about 17% of them seen just once. What was sequenced was blood. The receptor set was obtained from a woman aged 18-29 years with Graves' ophthalmopathy.

This clonotype was counted between two and nine times. This clone may be a read error of a much larger clone one base away. The chain employs TRBV27 and TRBJ2-1, with 13 bases that match TRBD2. Germline loops: CDR1 MNHEY, CDR2 SMNVEV (reference sequence). This CDR3 is 15 amino acids long. The CDR3 DNA reads as TGTGCCGGCAGACGGACTAGCGGGAGAGTGAATGAGCAGTTCTTC. The encoded protein is CAGRRTSGRVNEQFF.

This clonotype was counted at least ten times. The rearrangement links TRBV27 to TRBJ2-1; D remains ambiguous. V lost 4 bases, J lost 6 bases, and 10 bases lay in between. Germline values: CDR1 MNHEY, CDR2 SMNVEV (reference sequence). This CDR3 contains 13 residues. The CDR3 sequence: CASSWILGNEQFF. CDR3 nucleotides: TGTGCCAGCAGTTGGATACTGGGCAATGAGCAGTTCTTC.

This clonotype turned up a few times. CDR3 sequence reads: CASSLGFSPSDEQFF. CDR3 nucleotide sequence: TGCGCCAGCAGCTTGGGGTTCTCCCCCAGCGATGAGCAGTTCTTC. The chain uses TRBV5-1 and TRBJ2-1; D is ambiguous. This CDR3 has 15 amino acids. V shed 0 bases and J shed 8 bases, with 15 bases lying between them. In germline, CDR1 is SGHRS, CDR2 YFSETQ.

J is TRBJ1-1 and V is TRBV11-3, with 8 positions matching TRBD1. V lost 4 bases to trimming and J lost 4 bases; unmatched junction nucleotides: 8. The germline V gene has CDR1 SGHNT and CDR2 YENEEA. The CDR3 length is 15 residues. CDR3 loop: CASSSGQEGGTEAFF. In DNA, the CDR3 is TGTGCCAGCAGCTCGGGACAGGAGGGGGGCACTGAAGCTTTCTTT. The variable domain in full, with the rest retrieved from reference TRBV11-3 and TRBJ1-1, is EAGVVQSPRYKIIEKKQPVAFWCNPISGHNTLYWYLQNLGQGPELLIRYENEEAVDDSQLPKDRFSAERLKGVDSTLKIQPAELGDSAVYLCASSSGQEGGTEAFFGQGTRLTVV.

To note about this clonotype: A much larger clone lies one base from this, so it may be a read error. V is TRBV28 and J is TRBJ2-1; 8 nucleotides agree with TRBD2. The CDR3 has 16 residues. V lost 4 bases to trimming and J lost 3 bases; unmatched junction nucleotides: 8. Germline CDR1 reads MDHEN; CDR2 reads SYDVKM. The CDR3 sequence: CASSSQGLAGYNEQFF. The CDR3 DNA is TGTGCCAGCAGTTCTCAGGGGCTAGCGGGCTACAATGAGCAGTTCTTC.

In this sample, this clonotype turned up many times. The chain links TRBV12-3 or TRBV12-4 to TRBJ2-1, with 13 bases fitting TRBD2. The CDR3 loop spans 16 amino acids. The V and J ends lost 6 bases and 7 bases, in that order; junction bases with no gene match: 9. The CDR3 region has the DNA TGTGCCAGCAGCCCCTTAGGACTAGCGGGAGATAATGAGCAGTTCTTC. Amino acids: CASSPLGLAGDNEQFF.

This clonotype occurred many times. V is TRBV28 and J is TRBJ2-5, with D hard to call. V lost 10 bases and J lost 1, with 13 bases in between. Germline loops: CDR1 MDHEN, CDR2 SYDVKM. This CDR3 has 13 residues. CDR3 nucleotides: TGTGCCACCTGCCCCAGCTCCCAAGAGACCCAGTACTTC. Translating gives CATCPSSQETQYF.

There are many counts of this clonotype. The V gene is TRBV28, the J gene TRBJ2-7; D remains unclear. CDR1 MDHEN and CDR2 SYDVKM come from the germline V gene. V lost 3 bases, J lost 5 bases, and 11 bases lay in between. The CDR3 is 13 residues long. CDR3 amino acids: CASSFGQSNEQYF. The CDR3 DNA is TGTGCCAGCAGTTTTGGCCAGTCGAACGAGCAGTACTTC.

Many counts were recorded for this clonotype. The V and J genes are TRBV28 and TRBJ1-5; 9 bases are a match to TRBD1. From germline, CDR1 is MDHEN and CDR2 SYDVKM. The CDR3 is 16 residues long. The ends lost 6 bases at V and 3 bases at J; junction bases unmatched: 9. The CDR3 sequence: CASRITGQGTNQPQHF. The DNA of the CDR3 is TGTGCCAGCAGGATAACGGGACAGGGAACCAATCAGCCCCAGCATTTT.

This clonotype occurred many times. The chain combines TRBV20-1 with TRBJ1-1; D unresolved. The CDR3 sequence is 11 residues long. Trimming shortened V by 7 bases and J by 3 bases, and 9 bases separated the two germline ends. Germline lookup yields CDR1 DFQATT and CDR2 SNEGSKA (reference sequence). CDR3 protein: CSGPVHTEAFF. CDR3 sequence (DNA): TGCAGTGGTCCAGTCCACACTGAAGCTTTCTTT.

This clonotype has ten or more counts. The gene calls are TRBV18 and TRBJ2-3; D gene ambiguous. CDR1 is KGHSH and CDR2 is LQKENI in the germline V gene. V was cut by 3 bases and J by 4 bases, with 8 bases left in between. The CDR3 has 13 amino acids. CDR3 sequence reads: CASSPVGADTQYF. The CDR3 region has the DNA TGTGCCAGCTCACCCGTCGGCGCAGATACGCAGTATTTT.

This chain links TRBV5-4 with TRBJ2-3, with D possibly being TRBD2 (6 bases). The V end was cut by 0 bases, the J end by 4 bases, with 9 bases between. CDR1 is SGHNT, CDR2 YYREEE, per germline (reference sequence). The CDR3 is 14 amino acids. The chain's CDR3 is CASSLGLVADTQYF. CDR3 DNA: TGTGCCAGCAGCTTGGGACTAGTGGCAGATACGCAGTATTTT. Filled out from reference TRBV5-4 and TRBJ2-3, the complete variable domain reads ETGVTQSPTHLIKTRGQQVTLRCSSQSGHNTVSWYQQALGQGPQFIFQYYREEENGRGNFPPRFSGLQFPNYSSELNVNALELDDSALYLCASSLGLVADTQYFGPGTRLTVL.

Concerning this clonotype itself: A junction end diverges from the germline sequence, so it may reflect a read error. The chain recombines TRBV30 with TRBJ2-7; D remains unclear. The CDR3 runs to 13 residues. In germline, CDR1 is GTSNPN, CDR2 SVGIG (reference sequence). The DNA of the CDR3 is TGTGCCCGGAGTCTAGGGCAGTCCTACGAGCAGTACTTC. It codes for CARSLGQSYEQYF.

This clonotype showed up many times. The genes are TRBV18 and TRBJ2-7; D remains unclear. Trimming took 1 base from V and 3 from J, leaving 7 bases between them. Germline V lookup: CDR1 KGHSH, CDR2 LQKENI. The CDR3 covers 13 residues. CDR3 residues: CASSPQGYYEQYF. The CDR3 DNA follows: TGTGCCAGCTCACCACAGGGTTACTACGAGCAGTACTTC.

This clonotype was seen repeatedly, ten times or more. The rearrangement links TRBV5-8 to TRBJ1-5; TRBD1 agrees at 7 bases. CDR3 length: 16 residues. V shed 6 bases, J shed 5 bases, and the junction held 14 bases outside the gene matches. The germline CDR1 and CDR2 sequences are SGHTS and YDEGEE. CDR3 in amino acids: CASIPGGINVYQPQHF. The CDR3 DNA follows: TGTGCCAGCATCCCAGGGGGGATTAACGTGTATCAGCCCCAGCATTTT.

At least ten counts were recorded for this clonotype. J is TRBJ2-3 and V is TRBV20-1; 9 bases are shared with TRBD2. This CDR3 has 16 amino acids. The junction had 12 bases not matched to a gene; V was cut back by 3 bases and J by 5 bases. Germline values: CDR1 DFQATT, CDR2 SNEGSKA (reference sequence). The CDR3 reads CSARAGSGSLRDTQYF. In DNA form, the CDR3 reads TGCAGTGCTAGGGCGGGTAGCGGGAGCTTAAGAGATACGCAGTATTTT.

This clonotype was detected ten times or more. The gene calls are TRBV20-1 and TRBJ2-7; the match to TRBD1 covers 8 bases. CDR1 and CDR2 (germline): DFQATT, SNEGSKA (reference sequence). The CDR3 covers 12 residues. The V segment lost 5 bases and the J segment 5 bases; nucleotides outside the gene matches: 5. CDR3 sequence: CSAGQGGNEQYF. The CDR3 bases are TGCAGTGCTGGACAGGGAGGCAACGAGCAGTACTTC.

This clonotype was counted at least ten times. V and J are TRBV30 and TRBJ2-3; TRBD2 is a possible D gene (6 bases). Germline V gene sequence: CDR1 GTSNPN, CDR2 SVGIG (reference sequence). The CDR3 loop spans 14 amino acids. The ends were cut back, 2 bases at V and 1 base at J, with 10 bases in the middle. The CDR3 loop is CAWSSGLGTDTQYF. CDR3 in DNA: TGTGCCTGGAGTAGCGGGTTGGGCACAGATACGCAGTATTTT.

There are many counts of this clonotype. V gene TRBV24-1 combines with J gene TRBJ1-2; possible D gene TRBD1, 5 bases. The CDR3 extends over 13 amino acids. In germline, CDR1 is KGHDR, CDR2 SFDVKD. Trimming took off 3 bases at V and 2 bases at J, with 6 bases between the two ends. This chain's CDR3 is CATSDRDNYGYTF. The CDR3 DNA reads TGTGCCACCAGTGATCGGGACAACTATGGCTACACCTTC.

In its sample, this clonotype was seen many times. This chain uses TRBV4-1 with TRBJ2-1, with D hard to call. This CDR3 has 16 residues. The germline CDR1 and CDR2 sequences are MGHRA and YSYEKL. V lost 2 bases and J lost 0, with 11 bases in between. This CDR3 reads CASSQSSPSSYNEQFF. In nucleotides, the CDR3 is TGCGCCAGCAGCCAAAGTAGTCCTAGCTCCTACAATGAGCAGTTCTTC.

This clonotype was seen ten or more times. This chain links TRBV7-3 with TRBJ2-5; 7 bases match TRBD1. Germline trimming cut 1 base from V and 5 bases from J; bases unmatched to any gene: 1. Germline V gene data show CDR1 as SGHTA and CDR2 as FQGTGA. The CDR3 loop spans 13 amino acids. CDR3 loop: CASSLKGAETQYF. The DNA of the CDR3 is TGTGCCAGCAGCTTAAAGGGGGCCGAGACCCAGTACTTC.